This T cell receptor beta chain is drawn from a study of cytomegalovirus exposure and HLA in healthy donors. Study outcomes and limitations: An analysis that was carried out later associated 16,951 TCR beta sequences with HLA alleles at 0.05 false discovery rate. The study had only CMV serostatus as immune exposure information. The classifier, whose performance was assessed in both the original and validation cohorts, reportedly diagnosed cytomegalovirus status with high specificity and sensitivity. There were reportedly fewer N-insertions in an Asian-associated ancestry cluster than the approximately 600-donor mean, in a later analysis.

Notes on this clone: The antigen is not known.

The PCR was carried out with 60 Vbeta primers and 13 Jbeta primers. TCRdb's table, derived via immunoSEQ multiplex PCR, lists solely in-frame clones and lacks some. The data show approximately 260,000 clones, with about nine tenths seen just once and about 1.8% held by the top ten. This CDR3 spans 13 amino acids. The germline CDR1 and CDR2 sequences are SQVTM and ANQGSEA. The V and J ends lost 6 bases and 6 bases respectively, with 15 bases between them. The sequence was collected from a girl aged 2 to 10 in good health and CMV-seronegative. The chain uses TRBV29-1 and TRBJ1-5; the D gene is possibly TRBD1 (6 bases). The sequencing sample was made of PBMCs. The CDR3 spells CSVGSGVGQPQHF. The CDR3 region has the DNA TGCAGCGTGGGTTCAGGGGTGGGTCAGCCCCAGCATTTT.